One and the same sample provided the 15 T cell receptor beta chains below, sequenced in a study of blood T cell repertoires in COVID-19. Here immunoSEQ multiplex PCR was the method, and the copy in TCRdb shows in-frame clones only, minus some. The top ten hold around 2% of the sample, which has roughly 340,000 clones, approximately 87% seen once. Sequenced: PBMCs or T cells enriched from blood (not recorded which). The source of these receptors is a man aged 35 to 55 in a cohort exposed to, infected with or recovered from COVID-19 (not recorded which).

This chain connects TRBV7-8 to TRBJ2-7; D perhaps matches TRBD1 (5 bases). The CDR3 contains 17 residues. CDR1 and CDR2 from the germline V gene are SGHVS and FQNEAQ. Trimming took off 5 bases at V and 3 bases at J, with 23 bases between the two ends. For the CDR3, the DNA is TGTGCCAGCAGCCACAATCCCCCAGACAGCCAAGTCTACGAGCAGTACTTC. Translated: CASSHNPPDSQVYEQYF.

The chain is built from TRBV3-1 (or the pseudogene TRBV3-2) and TRBJ1-6; 7 nucleotides agree with TRBD1. Trimming at V came to 4 bases and at J to 7 bases, leaving 13 bases not matched to a gene. The CDR3 totals 17 residues. CDR1 LGHDT and CDR2 YNNKEL come from the germline V gene (reference sequence). The CDR3 bases are TGTGCCAGCAGCCCCCAAAAACAGGGACAGAGAAATTCACCCCTCCACTTT. Protein product: CASSPQKQGQRNSPLHF.

The V gene is TRBV27, the J gene TRBJ2-1; 13 bases fit TRBD2. The germline V gene encodes CDR1 MNHEY and CDR2 SMNVEV (reference sequence). The CDR3 covers 18 residues. The V and J ends lost 5 bases and 5 bases, in that order; junction bases with no gene match: 12. CDR3: CASSPGTSGIRRHNEQFF. The CDR3 DNA reads TGTGCCAGCAGTCCCGGGACTAGCGGGATTAGAAGGCACAATGAGCAGTTCTTC.

The CDR3 sequence: CASSLWGLPKPYSGANVLTF. The CDR3 DNA reads as TGCGCCAGCAGCTTGTGGGGACTACCGAAGCCCTACTCTGGGGCCAACGTCCTGACTTTC. V usage is TRBV5-1 and J usage is TRBJ2-6, with 7 bases lining up with TRBD2. Trimming removed 1 base from V and 0 bases from J; junction bases left unmatched: 13. Germline V lookup: CDR1 SGHRS, CDR2 YFSETQ. This CDR3 contains 20 residues.

The chain uses TRBV10-3 and TRBJ2-7; 7 nucleotides align to TRBD1. With V trimmed by 6 bases and J by 3 bases, 8 bases remained unmatched. This CDR3 is 14 amino acids long. Germline assignment: CDR1 ENHRY and CDR2 SYGVKD. In DNA form, the CDR3 reads TGTGCCATCAGACCGGGACAGCTAATCTACGAGCAGTACTTC. Translated, it gives CAIRPGQLIYEQYF.

The chain links TRBV4-1 to TRBJ1-4; D perhaps matches TRBD1 (5 bases). The CDR3 has 14 amino acids. Germline CDR1 and CDR2: MGHRA and YSYEKL. Between the trimmed V and J ends, which lost 0 bases and 9 bases, there was a span of 11 bases. CDR3 coding DNA: TGCGCCAGCAGCCAAGATAGGGGCAGGCAAAAACTGTTTTTT. It encodes CASSQDRGRQKLFF.

The genes are TRBV9 and TRBJ1-2, with D perhaps TRBD1 (6 bases). V lost 0 bases to trimming and J lost 3 bases, with 15 bases between them. The CDR3 consists of 16 residues. The germline CDR1 and CDR2 sequences are SGDLS and YYNGEE. This CDR3 is CASSVASGALDYGYTF. In nucleotides, the CDR3 is TGTGCCAGCAGCGTAGCTTCAGGGGCTTTAGACTATGGCTACACCTTC. The variable domain in full, with the rest retrieved from reference TRBV9 and TRBJ1-2, is DSGVTQTPKHLITATGQRVTLRCSPRSGDLSVYWYQQSLDQGLQFLIQYYNGEERAKGNILERFSAQQFPDLHSELNLSSLELGDSALYFCASSVASGALDYGYTFGSGTRLTVV.

This clone has more than one count but fewer than ten. This chain links TRBV5-5 with TRBJ1-6; D might be TRBD1 (6 bases). Germline V gives CDR1 SGHKS, CDR2 YYEKEE (reference sequence). The CDR3 sequence is 17 residues long. V shed 4 bases and J shed 0 bases, with 14 bases lying between them. CDR3 in DNA: TGTGCCAGCAGCCTCACAGGGTTAGGCTCCTATAATTCACCCCTCCACTTT. It codes for CASSLTGLGSYNSPLHF.

The chain is built from TRBV7-8 and TRBJ2-7, with 12 nucleotides matching TRBD2. Germline lookup yields CDR1 SGHVS and CDR2 FQNEAQ. V shed 3 bases, J shed 6 bases, and the junction held 3 bases outside the gene matches. This CDR3 spans 14 amino acids. CDR3 in DNA: TGTGCCAGCAGCTTGACTAGCGGGAGTAGCGAGCAGTACTTC. Translating it yields CASSLTSGSSEQYF.

The chain is built from TRBV14 and TRBJ2-1; D remains unclear. The V and J ends lost 2 bases and 0 bases respectively, with 8 bases between them. From germline, CDR1 is SGHDN and CDR2 FVKESK. CDR3 length equals 15 residues. The CDR3 region has the DNA TGTGCCAGCAGCCAACAACTACACTCCTACAATGAGCAGTTCTTC. Its translation: CASSQQLHSYNEQFF. Full variable domain (outside the CDR3, taken from reference TRBV14 and TRBJ2-1): EAGVTQFPSHSVIEKGQTVTLRCDPISGHDNLYWYRRVMGKEIKFLLHFVKESKQDESGMPNNRFLAERTGGTYSTLKVQPAELEDSGVYFCASSQQLHSYNEQFFGPGTRLTVL.

The chain joins TRBV7-3 to TRBJ1-1; 10 bases agree with TRBD1. Germline loops: CDR1 SGHTA, CDR2 FQGTGA. J lost 3 bases, V lost 2 bases, and 6 bases had no gene match. The CDR3 contains 16 residues. The CDR3 DNA follows: TGTGCCAGCAGCTTATCCGCCGGGACAGGGGACACTGAAGCTTTCTTT. Protein product: CASSLSAGTGDTEAFF.

The chain employs TRBV4-1 and TRBJ1-5, with D perhaps TRBD1 (5 bases). Germline lookup yields CDR1 MGHRA and CDR2 YSYEKL. V was cut by 4 bases and J by 0 bases, with 19 bases left in between. The CDR3 spans 18 residues. CDR3 nucleotides: TGCGCCAGCAGCCGTCTATGGCAGTTTAGGGGTAGCAATCAGCCCCAGCATTTT. It encodes CASSRLWQFRGSNQPQHF.

This chain uses TRBV9 with TRBJ1-4, with 7 bases lining up with TRBD1. Germline values: CDR1 SGDLS, CDR2 YYNGEE. Losses at the gene ends were 2 bases for V and 4 bases for J; bases not matched to a gene: 5. The CDR3 is 15 amino acids. The CDR3 is CASSVQTGRNEKLFF. The CDR3 DNA follows: TGTGCCAGCAGCGTTCAGACAGGGCGTAATGAAAAACTGTTTTTT.

The chain has TRBV24-1 and TRBJ2-5; unclear D gene. The CDR3 is 13 amino acids. Deletions cut 4 bases from V and 5 bases from J, with 10 bases between. The germline CDR1 and CDR2 sequences are KGHDR and SFDVKD. The CDR3 protein is CATSEGGAETQYF. In nucleotides, the CDR3 is TGTGCCACCAGTGAAGGTGGAGCGGAGACCCAGTACTTC.

The V and J genes are TRBV5-1 and TRBJ1-6; 9 bases map to TRBD1. Germline V gene sequence: CDR1 SGHRS, CDR2 YFSETQ. CDR3 length: 15 amino acids. Germline trimming cut 2 bases from V and 7 bases from J; bases unmatched to any gene: 4. CDR3 in amino acids: CASSLQGAGNSPLHF. CDR3 nucleotide sequence: TGCGCCAGCAGCTTACAGGGGGCGGGGAATTCACCCCTCCACTTT.